This T cell receptor (beta chain) was sequenced during a study of T cells in Graves' hyperthyroidism and ophthalmopathy. From RNA transcripts, TCR beta CDR3 regions were amplified. First-round RT-PCR targeting the TCR CDR3 was performed with the HTBI primer set. TCRdb re-called the multiplex PCR reads with MiXCR, one entry per CDR3 protein. The sample includes around 300,000 distinct CDR3 sequences, roughly 14% of them seen just once. CDR3 length: 14 residues. From germline, CDR1 is KGHSH and CDR2 LQKENI. V lost 7 bases, J lost 3 bases, and 5 bases stayed unmatched. Lactation, pregnancy, other autoimmune disease or uncontrolled infection excluded patients. Preceding any ophthalmopathy symptoms, the blood sample dates from first hyperthyroidism diagnosis.

The sequence was collected from a woman younger than 45 with Graves' hyperthyroidism that later progressed to Graves' ophthalmopathy. The chain uses TRBV18 and TRBJ2-7, with 11 bases fitting TRBD2. The sample was blood. CDR3 residues: CASLPGTSGYEQYF. The DNA of the CDR3 is TGTGCCAGCTTACCTGGGACTAGCGGCTACGAGCAGTACTTC.